This T cell receptor beta chain was documented in a study of control samples from healthy donors and cancer patients. Measured with immunoSEQ multiplex PCR; TCRdb has only the in-frame clones, and not every one. The sample comprises tens of thousands of clones, roughly nine tenths of which are singletons, and 17% rests with the top ten. The junction had 6 bases not matched to a gene; V was cut back by 6 bases and J by 8 bases. Germline V gene sequence: CDR1 SEHNR, CDR2 FQNEAQ (reference sequence). CDR3 length equals 13 residues. The chain recombines TRBV7-9 with TRBJ1-4; 7 bases fit TRBD1. This clonotype originated in a man over 45 in good health. The sequencing sample was made of blood. The CDR3: CASSRQGGEKLFF. The CDR3 DNA is TGTGCCAGCAGTCGACAGGGAGGAGAAAAACTGTTTTTT.